This is a list of T cell receptor beta chains from one sample in a study of CD8 T cells in ankylosing spondylitis. MiXCR, run by TCRdb on the 5' RACE reads, gives a single entry per CDR3 protein. The sample has about 340,000 distinct CDR3 sequences, 14% to 15% seen once. The sample taken for sequencing was blood, either unsorted or a sorted T cell fraction (not recorded which). The origin of the receptors is a male donor with ankylosing spondylitis or in good health (not recorded which). Both conserved end residues are part of each CDR3. The D gene is left open where the match is weak. Clone size is stated in some rows and not others, as once, few, many or a class when expanded.

>few|TRBJ2-7|-|TRBV6-1
TGTGCCAGCACCACAAACCCGGGACACAGCTCCTACGAGCAGTACTTC
CASTTNPGHSSYEQYF
>-|TRBJ2-1|-|TRBV5-1
TGCGCCAGCAGCTTCCGTACTGAGCAGTTCTTC
CASSFRTEQFF
>-|TRBJ2-7|-|TRBV7-2
TGTCCCAGCAGCTTAGTACGCGAGCAGTACTTC
CPSSLVREQYF
>few|TRBJ2-6|-|TRBV5-1
TGCGCCAGCAGCCCGAGACGGCCCTCTGGGGCCAACGTCCTGACTTTC
CASSPRRPSGANVLTF
>few|TRBJ2-1|TRBD2|TRBV11-2
TGTGCCAGCAGGACAGGACTAGCGGGAGGTAATGAGCAGTTCTTC
CASRTGLAGGNEQFF
>-|TRBJ1-6|-|TRBV5-1
TGCGCCAGCAGCTTGCGGGAGTTTTATAATTCACCCCTCCACTTT
CASSLREFYNSPLHF
>many|TRBJ2-3|-|TRBV20-1
TGCAGTGCGGAGGGCCCAAGCACAGATACGCAGTATTTT
CSAEGPSTDTQYF
>many|TRBJ2-3|-|TRBV5-1
TGCGCCAGCAGCTTGGAGGTAGATACGCAGTATTTT
CASSLEVDTQYF
>-|TRBJ2-7|TRBD1|TRBV6-2/TRBV6-3
TGTGCCAGCAGAGACAGGGGGCCCTACGAGCAGTACTTC
CASRDRGPYEQYF
>many|TRBJ1-2|-|TRBV12-3/TRBV12-4
TGTGCCAGCAGTTTAGCGCTGTGGGGGGCGAGGTATGGCTACACCTTC
CASSLALWGARYGYTF
>-|TRBJ1-1|-|TRBV6-1
TGTGCCAGCAGCCGACAGGTGATGAACACTGAAGCTTTCTTT
CASSRQVMNTEAFF
>many|TRBJ1-1|TRBD1|TRBV29-1
TGCAGCGTTGGGGGGACAGGGAACACTGAAGCTTTCTTT
CSVGGTGNTEAFF
>-|TRBJ2-5|-|TRBV12-3/TRBV12-4
TGTGCCAGCAGCTCGGACGAAGAGACCCAGTACTTC
CASSSDEETQYF
>many|TRBJ1-5|-|TRBV6-1
TGTGCCAGCAGAGCAGAGCCCGGGCAGCCCCAGCATTTT
CASRAEPGQPQHF
>few|TRBJ2-7|-|TRBV25-1
TGTGCCAGCAGTGCGGGTCGCGGGGCTTCCTACGAGCAGTACTTC
CASSAGRGASYEQYF
>few|TRBJ2-1|-|TRBV20-1
TGCAGTGCTAGAGATGGGGTTCACAATGAGCAGTTCTTC
CSARDGVHNEQFF
>-|TRBJ1-2|-|TRBV25-1
TGTGCCAGCAGTGAATTGGGTGAGGGAAGGTATGGCTACACCTTC
CASSELGEGRYGYTF
>-|TRBJ2-5|-|TRBV20-1
TGCAGTGCTAGGGGCGAAGTAGGGGAGACCCAGTACTTC
CSARGEVGETQYF
>once|TRBJ2-5|-|TRBV2
TGTGCCAGCACCCCTGGCGGGTTAGAAGAGACCCAGTACTTC
CASTPGGLEETQYF
>few|TRBJ2-5|-|TRBV5-1
TGCGCCAGCAGCTTACTCCTGAAAGGGGAGACCCAGTACTTC
CASSLLLKGETQYF
>-|TRBJ2-1|-|TRBV29-1
TGCAGCGGGGAACGTGAGGGGGGTGAGCAGTTCTTC
CSGEREGGEQFF
>few|TRBJ2-5|-|TRBV3-1
TGTGCCAGCAGCAAGGGACTGACAGGGGAGACCCAGTACTTC
CASSKGLTGETQYF